Each of the 18 T cell receptor beta chains below was sequenced from the same sample in a study of blood T cells in healthy people across ages. Sample-barcoded 5' priming and a J-beta primer mix drove a second PCR of about 6 to 12 cycles. Each CDR3 protein is one row after TCRdb ran MiXCR on the 5' RACE reads. Of 1,100,000 or so distinct CDR3 sequences listed, around 43% are singletons. Sequencing was done on a sample of blood. These receptors were collected from a woman aged 60-75 years in good health.

In this sample, this clonotype turned up many times. This chain joins TRBV20-1 and TRBJ2-7; D may match TRBD1 or TRBD2 (5 bases each). The V gene lost 5 bases and the J gene lost 0 bases, with 20 bases spanning the gap. Germline-derived CDR1 and CDR2 are DFQATT and SNEGSKA (reference sequence). The CDR3 has 16 residues. Here the CDR3 DNA reads TGCAGTGCTTACGACTTCCTACGGGGCTCCTCCTACGAGCAGTACTTC. This gives the protein CSAYDFLRGSSYEQYF.

This clonotype turned up a few times. The genes are TRBV27 and TRBJ2-5, with D possibly TRBD1 on 6 matching bases. In germline, CDR1 is MNHEY, CDR2 SMNVEV (reference sequence). The length of the CDR3 is 14 residues. The V end lost 3 bases, the J end lost 1 base, and 9 bases lay between the germline ends. The CDR3 here is CASSLDSRQETQYF. DNA of the CDR3: TGTGCCAGCAGTTTGGACAGTCGCCAAGAGACCCAGTACTTC.

The CDR3 region is CSARDSGRVGFNEQFF. Written as DNA, the CDR3 is TGCAGTGCTAGAGATAGCGGGAGAGTAGGGTTTAATGAGCAGTTCTTC. The V gene is TRBV20-1, the J gene TRBJ2-1, with 9 bases aligning to TRBD2. V was clipped by 0 bases and J by 7 bases; unmatched bases: 10. Germline loops: CDR1 DFQATT, CDR2 SNEGSKA (reference sequence). The CDR3 is 16 amino acids.

The chain links TRBV2 to TRBJ1-4; perhaps TRBD1 as D (6 bases). The CDR3 contains 15 residues. Trimming stripped 4 bases from V and 5 bases from J, with 14 bases between. In germline, CDR1 is SNHLY, CDR2 FYNNEI. CDR3 loop: CASSGRTGPNEKLFF. Here the CDR3 DNA reads TGTGCCAGCAGTGGGCGCACAGGGCCAAATGAAAAACTGTTTTTT.

The chain employs TRBV7-9 and TRBJ2-1; 9 nucleotides align to TRBD1. V lost 5 bases and J lost 12; bases outside the gene matches: 14. Germline V lookup: CDR1 SEHNR, CDR2 FQNEAQ (reference sequence). The CDR3 is made up of 15 amino acids. In DNA, the CDR3 is TGTGCCAGCAGCCCCGGGACAGGGTCCCGCTTCGGGCAGTTCTTC. This translates into CASSPGTGSRFGQFF.

This clonotype has more than one count but fewer than ten. The chain links TRBV12-5 to TRBJ2-5, with D possibly being TRBD1 or TRBD2 (6 bases each). The CDR3 consists of 16 residues. Germline V gives CDR1 LGHNT, CDR2 FRNRAP. Trimming pared 0 bases from V and 2 bases from J, leaving 13 bases between. The chain's CDR3 is CASGLVPGAGQETQYF. CDR3 DNA sequence: TGTGCTAGTGGTTTGGTACCGGGGGCGGGGCAAGAGACCCAGTACTTC.

The chain combines TRBV9 with TRBJ2-7, with 9 nucleotides matching TRBD2. The DNA end is a closer match to TRBJ2-1, so the J assignment may be wrong. This CDR3 spans 16 amino acids. Germline CDR1 is SGDLS and CDR2 is YYNGEE. The CDR3 DNA reads as TGTGCCAGCAGCGTAGTGGGGCTAGCGGGGTACAATGAGCAGTTCTTC. Protein product: CASSVVGLAGYNEQFF.

The chain links TRBV4-1 to TRBJ2-7; 7 bases are a match to TRBD2. CDR1 is MGHRA, CDR2 YSYEKL, per germline. This CDR3 has 16 residues. V shed 1 base, J shed 4 bases, and the junction held 10 bases outside the gene matches. CDR3 sequence: CASSQGLTGGWYEQYF. For the CDR3, the DNA is TGCGCCAGCAGCCAAGGTCTAACGGGAGGATGGTACGAGCAGTACTTC.

The chain combines TRBV12-3 or TRBV12-4 with TRBJ2-3; D call uncertain. V dropped 4 bases and J dropped 2 bases, with 13 bases sitting between them. The CDR3 sequence is 15 residues long. Here the CDR3 DNA reads TGTGCCAGCAGTTCGCAGTTTCTCTACACAGATACGCAGTATTTT. Amino acids: CASSSQFLYTDTQYF.

The chain has TRBV27 and TRBJ2-5; the D call may be TRBD1 or TRBD2 (6 bases each). The J call may be in error: the DNA end matches TRBJ2-7 better. Germline CDR1 MNHEY, CDR2 SMNVEV (reference sequence). The CDR3 contains 14 residues. The CDR3 loop reads CASRRGGQPYEQYF. The CDR3, as DNA: TGTGCCAGCAGACGGGGAGGACAGCCTTACGAGCAGTACTTC.

The V gene is TRBV2, the J gene TRBJ1-6, with D tentatively TRBD1 (6 bases). CDR1 and CDR2 (germline): SNHLY, FYNNEI. The ends were cut back, 4 bases at V and 5 bases at J, with 18 bases in the middle. There are 17 residues in the CDR3. Here the CDR3 reads CASSVGGGRLNNSPLHF. CDR3 bases: TGTGCCAGCAGTGTGGGTGGGGGGCGACTAAATAATTCACCCCTCCACTTT.

The J gene is TRBJ2-6, the V gene TRBV6-5, with D possibly TRBD1 on 5 matching bases. The CDR3 covers 19 residues. Trimming pared 2 bases from V and 1 base from J, leaving 18 bases between. Germline V gene sequence: CDR1 MNHEY, CDR2 SVGAGI. CDR3: CASSYGAALDVSGANVLTF. The CDR3 DNA follows: TGTGCCAGCAGTTACGGGGCAGCCCTGGATGTGTCTGGGGCCAACGTCCTGACTTTC.

In this sample, this clonotype turned up a few times. The chain joins TRBV7-6 to TRBJ1-4; D might be TRBD1 (5 bases). V was trimmed by 5 bases and J by 4 bases, leaving 11 bases between them. The length of the CDR3 is 14 residues. From germline, CDR1 is SGHVS and CDR2 FNYEAQ. The CDR3 is CASSPRDGNEKLFF. For the CDR3, the DNA is TGTGCCAGCAGCCCCCGGGACGGTAATGAAAAACTGTTTTTT.

This clonotype occurred many times. V is TRBV7-9 and J is TRBJ2-7; possibly TRBD1 or TRBD2 for D (7 bases each). Germline loops: CDR1 SEHNR, CDR2 FQNEAQ (reference sequence). Between the trimmed V and J ends, which lost 5 bases and 7 bases, there was a span of 15 bases. This CDR3 is built from 13 residues. The CDR3 DNA reads TGTGCCAGCAGCAGCGGGACAGTGAGTGAGCAGTACTTC. Its protein product is CASSSGTVSEQYF.

The chain joins TRBV7-3 to TRBJ2-1; 11 bases are shared with TRBD2. The CDR3 is 13 amino acids. V was clipped by 5 bases and J by 12 bases; unmatched bases: 6. Per germline, CDR1 SGHTA and CDR2 FQGTGA. The CDR3 sequence: CASSPLAGGPQFF. The DNA for the CDR3 is TGTGCCAGCAGCCCATTAGCGGGAGGGCCGCAGTTCTTC.

About this clonotype: The junction departs from the called germline gene at one end, perhaps through a read error. The chain has TRBV7-2 and TRBJ2-1; D is ambiguous. Germline V gene data show CDR1 as SGHTA and CDR2 as FQGNSA. This CDR3 comprises 15 residues. CDR3 sequence (DNA): TGTGCCAGCAGCTTAGGAGCTGGCTCCTACAATGGGCAGTTCTTC. Its protein product is CASSLGAGSYNGQFF. Using reference TRBV7-2 and TRBJ2-1 for the parts outside the CDR3, the full variable domain is GAGVSQSPSNKVTEKGKDVELRCDPISGHTALYWYRQSLGQGLEFLIYFQGNSAPDKSGLPSDRFSAERTGGSVSTLTIQRTQQEDSAVYLCASSLGAGSYNGQFFGPGTRLTVL.

The chain carries TRBV7-2 and TRBJ2-1; D not resolved. V lost 1 base to trimming and J lost 3 bases, with 7 bases between them. The V gene's germline CDR1 is SGHTA and CDR2 FQGNSA. The CDR3 has 14 residues. CDR3 sequence (DNA): TGTGCCAGCAGCTTAGAATATAACTACAATGAGCAGTTCTTC. Translating gives CASSLEYNYNEQFF.

The V and J genes are TRBV20-1 and TRBJ2-3; TRBD2 aligns across 13 bases. CDR3 length: 14 residues. J lost 3 bases, V lost 6 bases, and 3 bases had no gene match. CDR1 is DFQATT, CDR2 SNEGSKA, per germline (reference sequence). Here the CDR3 DNA reads TGCAGTGCCCAGGGACTAGCGGGAACAGATACGCAGTATTTT. It translates to CSAQGLAGTDTQYF.